This T cell receptor beta chain emerged from a study of T-cell memory formation after mild COVID-19. Study background: Clusters of TCRs were largely donor specific. The study, taken as a whole, reports: CD4+ bias marked clones expanding day 15 to 37, unlike balanced contracting clones. Cross-reactive memory seemingly joined, as some responding clones were found in pre-infection memory.

5'RACE with constant-segment primers yielded barcoded, UMI-tagged TCR alpha and TCR beta cDNA libraries. TCRdb used MiXCR to reprocess the 5' RACE reads, holding one entry per CDR3 protein. The table records under 70,000 distinct CDR3 sequences, about a tenth of them present only once. This clonotype was observed a few times. Its target is unknown. The CDR3 is made up of 13 amino acids. CDR1 is SQVTM and CDR2 is ANQGSEA in the germline V gene. V gave up 3 bases and J gave up 5 bases, with 12 bases separating them. The sample consisted of PBMCs or a T cell subset sorted from them (not recorded which). The clonotype comes from a man aged 18 to 29 who had mild COVID-19 (a few samples of this study predate the infection). Cell type and time point are not known. The chain has TRBV29-1 and TRBJ2-3; the D is unclear. CDR3 nucleotide sequence: TGCAGCGTTGATGTACGAGCTAAAGATACGCAGTATTTT. As protein: CSVDVRAKDTQYF.